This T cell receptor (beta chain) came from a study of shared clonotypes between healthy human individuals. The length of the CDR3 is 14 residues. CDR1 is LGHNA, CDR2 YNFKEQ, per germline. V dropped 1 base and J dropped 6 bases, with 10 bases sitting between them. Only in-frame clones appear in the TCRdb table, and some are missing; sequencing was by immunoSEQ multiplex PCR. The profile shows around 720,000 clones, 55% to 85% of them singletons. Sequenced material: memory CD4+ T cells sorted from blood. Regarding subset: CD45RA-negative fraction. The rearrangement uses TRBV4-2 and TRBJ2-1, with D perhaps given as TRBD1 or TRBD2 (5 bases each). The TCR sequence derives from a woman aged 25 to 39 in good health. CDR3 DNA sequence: TGTGCCAGCAGCCAAGCGGGACGGCTCAATGAGCAGTTCTTC. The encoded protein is CASSQAGRLNEQFF.